The 29 T cell receptor beta chains presented below share a single source sample, sequenced in a study of blood T cell repertoires in COVID-19. TCRdb keeps only in-frame clones here, not all; method: immunoSEQ multiplex PCR. The sample holds 90,000 to 120,000 clones; approximately 83% are singletons and the top ten take approximately 3.6%. The sample was peripheral blood. These receptors originate from a woman aged 80 or over with active or convalescent COVID-19.

The chain recombines TRBV11-2 with TRBJ1-1; maybe TRBD1 (6 bases). The CDR3 has 14 residues. Trimming left V 7 bases short and J 3 bases short, with 15 bases between. Germline CDR1 SGHAT, CDR2 FQNNGV. CDR3 region: CASTLLQGYTEAFF. DNA of the CDR3: TGTGCCAGCACCCTCCTACAGGGATACACTGAAGCTTTCTTT. The full variable domain, with the rest looked up from reference TRBV11-2 and TRBJ1-1, is EAGVAQSPRYKIIEKRQSVAFWCNPISGHATLYWYQQILGQGPKLLIQFQNNGVVDDSQLPKDRFSAERLKGVDSTLKIQPAKLEDSAVYLCASTLLQGYTEAFFGQGTRLTVV.

This clone appeared once. The chain is built from TRBV18 and TRBJ2-3; D remains unclear. Trimming pared 2 bases from V and 5 bases from J, leaving 11 bases between. CDR1 and CDR2 from the germline V gene are KGHSH and LQKENI. The CDR3 runs 14 residues. CDR3 nucleotide sequence: TGTGCCAGCTCACCATTGGCCTCTGGAGATACGCAGTATTTT. Its translation is CASSPLASGDTQYF.

The chain couples TRBV18 to TRBJ1-6; tentative D call: TRBD1 (5 bases). Germline V CDR1 and CDR2: KGHSH, LQKENI. There are 14 residues in the CDR3. The germline V and J ends were trimmed by 1 base and 8 bases, with 9 bases remaining between them. The CDR3 DNA sequence: TGTGCCAGCTCACCACAGGGGATGGATTCACCCCTCCACTTT. Translation gives CASSPQGMDSPLHF.

The chain recombines TRBV18 with TRBJ2-7; TRBD2 matches at 11 bases. The CDR3 totals 15 residues. The J segment lost 3 bases and the V segment lost 3 bases, leaving 4 bases of the junction unmatched. Per germline, CDR1 KGHSH and CDR2 LQKENI. The CDR3 sequence: CASSPYLAGGYEQYF. CDR3 nucleotide sequence: TGTGCCAGCTCACCCTATCTAGCGGGGGGCTACGAGCAGTACTTC.

The chain combines TRBV6-6 with TRBJ1-5; 7 nucleotides agree with TRBD1. Trimming took 6 bases from V and 4 from J; bases not matched to a gene: 6. Per the germline V gene, CDR1 is MNHNY and CDR2 is SVGAGI (reference sequence). This CDR3 has 14 amino acids. The CDR3 here is CASRHTGENQPQHF. The DNA for the CDR3 is TGTGCCAGCAGGCATACAGGGGAGAATCAGCCCCAGCATTTT.

This rearrangement joins TRBV29-1 to TRBJ2-3, with TRBD1 identical over 7 bases. Germline-derived CDR1 and CDR2 are SQVTM and ANQGSEA. The CDR3 loop spans 13 amino acids. The V segment lost 6 bases and the J segment 6 bases; nucleotides outside the gene matches: 9. Here the CDR3 reads CSVETGSRDTQYF. The CDR3 nucleotides read TGCAGCGTGGAGACAGGGTCTAGGGATACGCAGTATTTT.

The rearrangement joins TRBV21-1 to TRBJ2-1; TRBD1 is taken as the D call from the table, unchecked against the DNA. TRBV21-1 constitutes a pseudogene. This CDR3 is built from 15 residues. The CDR3 loop is CASIPIRDTYNEQFF. CDR3 nucleotides: TGTGCCAGCATCCCAATCCGGGACACCTACAATGAGCAGTTCTTC.

In its sample, this clone was seen once. The genes are TRBV30 and TRBJ1-6; 9 bases line up with TRBD1. Germline V gene sequence: CDR1 GTSNPN, CDR2 SVGIG (reference sequence). This CDR3 contains 15 residues. V dropped 5 bases and J dropped 11; count of bases not matched to a gene: 13. CDR3 nucleotide sequence: TGTGCCTGGGCCCACGGACAGGGGCAGGGAGCACCCCTCCACTTT. Its protein product is CAWAHGQGQGAPLHF.

The chain is built from TRBV6-5 and TRBJ2-7; TRBD1 matches 7 bases. V gave up 5 bases and J gave up 7 bases; unmatched junction bases: 5. The CDR3 is 12 residues long. The germline V gene encodes CDR1 MNHEY and CDR2 SVGAGI. The CDR3, as DNA: TGTGCCAGCAGTAAGGGACAGAGAGAGCAGTACTTC. It specifies CASSKGQREQYF.

By proportion, this clone is medium-sized (0.01 to 0.1%). This rearrangement joins TRBV11-2 to TRBJ2-1; 10 nucleotides match TRBD2. Looked up from germline, CDR1 is SGHAT and CDR2 is FQNNGV. This CDR3 has 18 amino acids. V lost 1 base, J lost 5 bases, and 11 bases stayed unmatched. The CDR3 protein is CASSLGFLAGGQDNEQFF. The CDR3 DNA reads TGTGCCAGCAGCTTAGGTTTCTTAGCGGGAGGTCAGGACAATGAGCAGTTCTTC.

The genes are TRBV7-2 and TRBJ1-2; D uncertain. This CDR3 region has 18 residues. Trimming shortened V by 1 base and J by 1 base, and 19 bases separated the two germline ends. Germline CDR1 SGHTA, CDR2 FQGNSA. CDR3 nucleotides: TGTGCCAGCAGCTTAGACGTCCTATTCGAGGGCGGTAACTATGGCTACACCTTC. This encodes CASSLDVLFEGGNYGYTF.

The V gene is TRBV6-4, the J gene TRBJ1-2, with 9 bases fitting TRBD1. In germline, CDR1 is MRHNA, CDR2 SNTAGT. The CDR3 length is 19 residues. J gave up 5 bases and V 4 bases, and 20 bases lay outside the gene matches. The CDR3 sequence is CASSVSPPGTGIGTYGYTF. Written as DNA, the CDR3 is TGTGCCAGCAGTGTCTCGCCCCCAGGGACAGGGATCGGGACATATGGCTACACCTTC.

There are a few counts of this clone. The genes are TRBV14 and TRBJ1-6; D is ambiguous. This CDR3 contains 16 residues. The germline CDR1 and CDR2 sequences are SGHDN and FVKESK. The germline V and J ends were trimmed by 4 bases and 7 bases, with 17 bases remaining between them. The CDR3 is CASSLERVTRNSPLHF. In DNA, the CDR3 is TGTGCCAGCAGCCTCGAGCGCGTCACTCGCAATTCACCCCTCCACTTT.

The chain links TRBV20-1 to TRBJ1-4; TRBD1 matches at 8 bases. This CDR3 is built from 13 residues. Germline CDR1 is DFQATT and CDR2 is SNEGSKA (reference sequence). Trimming at V came to 3 bases and at J to 8 bases, leaving 5 bases not matched to a gene. CDR3 DNA sequence: TGCAGTGCTAGTCAGGGGGCAGAGGAAAAACTGTTTTTT. This translates into CSASQGAEEKLFF.

The J gene is TRBJ2-3, the V gene TRBV5-5; 13 nucleotides match TRBD2. There are 16 residues in the CDR3. Trimming removed 4 bases from V and 4 bases from J; junction bases left unmatched: 6. Looked up from germline, CDR1 is SGHKS and CDR2 is YYEKEE (reference sequence). As DNA, the CDR3 is TGTGCCAGCAGCCGAATCGGGACTAGCGGGGCAGATACGCAGTATTTT. Its protein product is CASSRIGTSGADTQYF.

As concerns this clone: At one of its ends the junction is not consistent with the germline gene, which may arise from a read error. The gene calls are TRBV28 and TRBJ1-4; D is unresolved. This CDR3 contains 13 residues. The germline gives CDR1 MDHEN, CDR2 SYDVKM. In nucleotides, the CDR3 is TGTGCCAACAGTTTACGGGGATCGGGAAAACTGTTTTTT. This encodes CANSLRGSGKLFF.

The V and J genes are TRBV3-1 (or the pseudogene TRBV3-2) and TRBJ2-2; D is undetermined. Per germline, CDR1 LGHDT and CDR2 YNNKEL (reference sequence). The CDR3 is 14 residues long. V was trimmed by 0 bases and J by 1 base, leaving 3 bases between them. CDR3: CASSQDRNTGELFF. The CDR3 nucleotides read TGTGCCAGCAGCCAAGATCGGAACACCGGGGAGCTGTTTTTT.

This chain links TRBV11-2 with TRBJ2-7, with 7 positions matching TRBD1. The CDR3 sequence is 16 residues long. The V and J ends lost 5 bases and 1 base, in that order; junction bases with no gene match: 11. CDR1 is SGHAT and CDR2 is FQNNGV in the germline V gene. CDR3 sequence reads: CASSRVAQGFSYEQYF. The CDR3 DNA follows: TGTGCCAGCAGCCGAGTGGCACAGGGGTTTTCCTACGAGCAGTACTTC.

J is TRBJ1-1 and V is TRBV9, with TRBD1 matching 7 bases. J lost 6 bases, V lost 3 bases, and 2 bases had no gene match. CDR3 length equals 12 residues. CDR1 and CDR2 from the germline V gene are SGDLS and YYNGEE. DNA of the CDR3: TGTGCCAGCAGCGCCCAGGGGGCTGAAGCTTTCTTT. It yields the protein CASSAQGAEAFF.

The chain links TRBV6-1 to TRBJ1-5; TRBD1 agrees at 7 bases. The CDR3 extends over 17 amino acids. CDR1 and CDR2 from the germline V gene are MNHNS and SASEGT. Trimming took 4 bases from V and 6 from J; bases not matched to a gene: 15. CDR3 DNA: TGTGCCAGCAGTGGGATACCGGGACAGAGCTCGGGTCAGCCCCAGCATTTT. Amino acids: CASSGIPGQSSGQPQHF.

The rearrangement links TRBV28 to TRBJ1-5; no clear D. The CDR3 is made up of 16 amino acids. CDR1 is MDHEN, CDR2 SYDVKM, per germline. Trimming removed 2 bases at V and 0 bases at J, with 11 bases between. The CDR3 sequence is CASSLTMLDSNQPQHF. The DNA of the CDR3 is TGTGCCAGCAGTTTAACTATGTTGGATAGCAATCAGCCCCAGCATTTT.

The chain couples TRBV29-1 to TRBJ2-7; unclear D gene. Germline CDR1 is SQVTM and CDR2 is ANQGSEA. V was shortened by 4 bases and J by 3 bases, with 10 bases between the two germline ends. CDR3 size: 12 residues. This chain's CDR3 is CSVGQVIYEQYF. The CDR3 bases are TGCAGCGTTGGACAAGTCATCTACGAGCAGTACTTC.

This clone was counted a single time. The CDR3 region has the DNA TGTGCCAGCAGCGCTCGTCGCGGGCAGGAGGAAAAACTGTTTTTT. It is translated as CASSARRGQEEKLFF. The rearrangement joins TRBV9 to TRBJ1-4, with D unresolved. The CDR3 runs to 15 residues. Germline-derived CDR1 and CDR2 are SGDLS and YYNGEE. With 3 bases removed from V and 8 bases from J, the gap between germline ends came to 17 bases.

V and J are TRBV7-2 and TRBJ1-1; the D is unclear. Germline V CDR1 and CDR2: SGHTA, FQGNSA. The V end was cut by 1 base, the J end by 4 bases, with 7 bases between. The CDR3 extends over 13 amino acids. This CDR3 reads CASSLGQSTEAFF. In nucleotides, the CDR3 is TGTGCCAGCAGCTTAGGACAATCCACTGAAGCTTTCTTT.

This clone has just a few counts. The rearrangement uses TRBV11-3 and TRBJ1-1; D may be TRBD1 (6 bases). Germline V gene data show CDR1 as SGHNT and CDR2 as YENEEA. The V gene lost 5 bases and the J gene lost 4 bases, with 11 bases spanning the gap. The CDR3 contains 13 residues. The CDR3 region is CASSITQGTEAFF. The DNA of the CDR3 is TGTGCCAGCAGCATTACACAGGGCACTGAAGCTTTCTTT.

Points on this clone: The identical CDR3 is also encoded by other nucleotide sequences in the sample. The chain recombines TRBV29-1 with TRBJ1-4; a weak D match, TRBD1 (6 bases). From germline, CDR1 is SQVTM and CDR2 ANQGSEA. The V end was cut by 4 bases, the J end by 8 bases, with 11 bases between. The CDR3 runs 12 residues. The CDR3 nucleotides are TGCAGCGTTGCCCTTACAGGGGAAAAACTGTTTTTT. Residues: CSVALTGEKLFF.

This chain uses TRBV25-1 with TRBJ2-2; 9 nucleotides agree with TRBD2. Germline V gene lookup returns CDR1 MGHDK and CDR2 SYGVNS. This CDR3 has 16 residues. The V gene end was trimmed by 7 bases and the J gene end by 3 bases; junction bases not matched to a gene: 9. CDR3 residues: CASKTSGNEHTGELFF. The CDR3 nucleotides read TGTGCCAGCAAGACTAGCGGAAACGAACACACCGGGGAGCTGTTTTTT.

The count of this clone is one. The V call is TRBV27, the J call TRBJ1-1, with D possibly TRBD1 on 6 matching bases. The V gene's germline CDR1 is MNHEY and CDR2 SMNVEV (reference sequence). The CDR3 runs to 14 residues. V lost 3 bases and J 1 base, leaving 9 bases between the germline ends. CDR3 residues: CASSFETGNTEAFF. The CDR3 region has the DNA TGTGCCAGCAGTTTTGAGACAGGGAACACTGAAGCTTTCTTT.

There are a few counts of this clone. This chain connects TRBV19 to TRBJ1-4; D perhaps matches TRBD1 (5 bases). V shed 6 bases and J shed 7 bases, with 12 bases lying between them. Germline CDR1 is LNHDA and CDR2 is SQIVND (reference sequence). CDR3 length equals 13 residues. The CDR3 reads CASSRRRGEKLFF. The CDR3, as DNA: TGTGCCAGTAGCAGGCGAAGGGGTGAAAAACTGTTTTTT.